One TCR beta chain is described in this entry. The antigen this receptor binds is unknown. The DNA is omitted, as the CDR3 cannot be located on it reliably, and the CDR3 follows TCRdb's listing. This specimen comes from a study of T cell changes during pregnancy in multiple sclerosis (dated by TCRdb to between 2018 and 2020). In the study overall: In women with multiple sclerosis, the researchers looked at how the T cell repertoire shifted as pregnancy progressed.

Library generation was performed with the immunoSEQ multiplex PCR assay. TCRdb retrieved this table from immuneACCESS and kept in-frame rearrangements only. Not all clones are present; in checked studies, unresolved V genes account for under half, and no reason is known for the remainder. This sample comprises approximately 100,000 clones, roughly nine tenths of them detected only once. The ten most abundant clones make up more than 2% of the sample. Taken from cysteine to phenylalanine, the CDR3 has 16 residues. From the germline V gene, CDR1 is MDHEN and CDR2 is SYDVKM. The clonotype was recovered from a female donor in good health, enrolled as a control in a pregnancy study. This specimen consisted of peripheral blood, obtained after pregnancy. The rearranged segments are TRBV28 and TRBJ2-3; TRBD2 is the table's D call, not checked against the DNA. CDR3 region: CASSTSTSGITDTQYF.